These 6 T cell receptor beta chains were sequenced from one sample in a study of control samples from healthy donors and cancer patients. Sequencing used immunoSEQ multiplex PCR; TCRdb keeps in-frame clones, though not all of them. The sample has roughly 130,000 clones; less than 95% are singletons. Specimen: blood. Source of these receptors: a man younger than 40 in good health.

J is TRBJ2-2 and V is TRBV7-9; D possibly matches TRBD1 or TRBD2 (5 bases each). The CDR3 consists of 14 residues. CDR1 and CDR2 from the germline V gene are SEHNR and FQNEAQ (reference sequence). Trimming cost V 4 bases and J 0 bases, with 6 bases left between them. The chain's CDR3 is CASSSGPNTGELFF. CDR3 in DNA: TGTGCCAGCAGCTCGGGGCCGAACACCGGGGAGCTGTTTTTT.

V gene TRBV4-1 combines with J gene TRBJ2-1; 8 positions agree with TRBD2. The CDR3 sequence is 15 residues long. Germline CDR1 MGHRA, CDR2 YSYEKL. With V trimmed by 1 base and J by 6 bases, 5 bases remained unmatched. The CDR3 spells CASSQGKRGGNEQFF. The CDR3 DNA reads TGCGCCAGCAGCCAAGGAAAACGGGGGGGCAATGAGCAGTTCTTC.

This chain links TRBV6-2 or TRBV6-3 with TRBJ1-6, with D unclear. CDR3 length: 13 amino acids. V lost 4 bases, J lost 7 bases, and 8 bases lay in between. Germline V gene sequence: CDR1 MNHEY, CDR2 SVGEGT. CDR3 nucleotides: TGTGCCAGCAGTTCCGGGGTCAATTCACCCCTCCACTTT. Protein product: CASSSGVNSPLHF.

The chain joins TRBV9 to TRBJ2-3; D is undetermined. V was trimmed by 0 bases and J by 1 base, leaving 9 bases between them. The CDR3 has 15 amino acids. From germline, CDR1 is SGDLS and CDR2 YYNGEE. The CDR3 loop is CASSVVGSGTDTQYF. CDR3 in DNA: TGTGCCAGCAGCGTAGTGGGGTCAGGCACAGATACGCAGTATTTT.

The chain employs TRBV12-5 and TRBJ2-2, with D hard to call. With 7 bases removed from V and 2 bases from J, the gap between germline ends came to 8 bases. The CDR3 consists of 13 residues. In germline, CDR1 is LGHNT, CDR2 FRNRAP. The CDR3 DNA reads as TGTGCTAGTGAAAACAGAAACACCGGGGAGCTGTTTTTT. As protein: CASENRNTGELFF.

The CDR3 is CASSSRVPLSYEQYF. Here the CDR3 DNA reads TGTGCCAGCAGTTCCAGGGTCCCCCTCTCCTACGAGCAGTACTTC. This chain links TRBV5-4 with TRBJ2-7; D may be TRBD1 (5 bases). The V end lost 5 bases, the J end lost 0 bases, and 15 bases lay between the germline ends. The CDR3 has 15 residues. The V gene's germline CDR1 is SGHNT and CDR2 YYREEE (reference sequence). The whole variable domain, filled in from reference TRBV5-4 and TRBJ2-7, reads ETGVTQSPTHLIKTRGQQVTLRCSSQSGHNTVSWYQQALGQGPQFIFQYYREEENGRGNFPPRFSGLQFPNYSSELNVNALELDDSALYLCASSSRVPLSYEQYFGPGTRLTVT.